This TCR beta chain comes out of a study of T cell responses to AZD1222 COVID-19 vaccine. Here immunoSEQ multiplex PCR was the method, and the copy in TCRdb shows in-frame clones only, minus some. The sample has about 85,000 clones; roughly 90% are singletons. The sequences come from peripheral blood, collected on day 0 of AZD1222 vaccination. The TCR was taken from an adult in good health.

The DNA for the CDR3 is TGTGCCAGTAGTATAATTGGGACCCCAGAGACCCAGTACTTC. Translated: CASSIIGTPETQYF. The V gene is TRBV19, the J gene TRBJ2-5, with D perhaps given as TRBD1 or TRBD2 (5 bases each). The CDR3 runs 14 residues. Between the trimmed V and J ends, which lost 2 bases and 4 bases, there was a span of 11 bases. Germline assignment: CDR1 LNHDA and CDR2 SQIVND (reference sequence). The entire variable domain, with the rest obtained from reference TRBV19 and TRBJ2-5, is as follows: DGGITQSPKYLFRKEGQNVTLSCEQNLNHDAMYWYRQDPGQGLRLIYYSQIVNDFQKGDIAEGYSVSREKKESFPLTVTSAQKNPTAFYLCASSIIGTPETQYFGPGTRLLVL.